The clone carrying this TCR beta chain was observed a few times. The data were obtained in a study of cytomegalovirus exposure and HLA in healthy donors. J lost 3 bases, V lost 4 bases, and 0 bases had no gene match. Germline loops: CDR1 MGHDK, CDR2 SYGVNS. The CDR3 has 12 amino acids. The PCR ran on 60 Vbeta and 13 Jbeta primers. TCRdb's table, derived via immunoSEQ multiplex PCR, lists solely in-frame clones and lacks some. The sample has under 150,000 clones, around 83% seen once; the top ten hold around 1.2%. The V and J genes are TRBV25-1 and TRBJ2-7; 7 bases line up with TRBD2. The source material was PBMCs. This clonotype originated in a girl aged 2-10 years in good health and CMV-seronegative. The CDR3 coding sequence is TGTGCCAGCAGTGGGGGGGGCTACGAGCAGTACTTC. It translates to CASSGGGYEQYF.